This T cell receptor beta chain was obtained from a study of CD8+CD57+ T cells in acquired aplastic anemia. The sequenced patients had an expansion of CD8+CD57+ cells seen by flow cytometry. CDR3 length: 14 residues. V lost 0 bases to trimming and J lost 1 base; unmatched junction nucleotides: 2. Germline V gives CDR1 DFQATT, CDR2 SNEGSKA (reference sequence). Genomic DNA templated the TCR beta VDJ and CDR3 profiling. TCRdb reprocessed the reads via MiXCR and lists one record per CDR3 protein. The sample has a few hundred thousand distinct CDR3 sequences; roughly 59% are singletons. The rearrangement links TRBV20-1 to TRBJ2-7, with 8 bases lining up with TRBD2. The sequenced sample consisted of sorted CD4+, CD8+, or CD8+CD57+ T cells (not recorded which) from PBMCs. This TCR derives from a human donor with aplastic anemia. The CDR3 region has the DNA TGCAGTGCTAGAGATCGGGGGGGATCCTACGAGCAGTACTTC. Its translation: CSARDRGGSYEQYF.